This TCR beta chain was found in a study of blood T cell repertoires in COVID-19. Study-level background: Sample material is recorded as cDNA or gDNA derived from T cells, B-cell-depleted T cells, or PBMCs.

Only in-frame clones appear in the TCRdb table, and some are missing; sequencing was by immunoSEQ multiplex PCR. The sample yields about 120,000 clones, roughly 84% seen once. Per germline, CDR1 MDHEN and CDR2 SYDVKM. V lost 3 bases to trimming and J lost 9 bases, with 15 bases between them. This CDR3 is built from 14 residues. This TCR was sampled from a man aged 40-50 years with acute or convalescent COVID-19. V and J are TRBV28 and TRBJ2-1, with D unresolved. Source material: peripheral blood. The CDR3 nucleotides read TGTGCCAGCAGTTTCCAAGAAACGGTCACTGAGCAGTTCTTC. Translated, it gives CASSFQETVTEQFF.